The clone carrying this TCR beta chain was picked up many times. The antigen is undetermined. Trimming took off 5 bases at V and 0 bases at J, with 7 bases between the two ends. Germline CDR1 reads SGHRS; CDR2 reads YFSETQ. The CDR3 spans 13 residues. This specimen comes from a study of identical twins. Points from the study as a whole: One should note that invariant MAIT and iNKT cells could partly confound zero-insertion analyses. Alpha sequences that were out-of-frame and twin-shared showed an excess of low generation probability.

Template switching created a universal primer site, and the cDNA included unique molecular identifiers. Each CDR3 protein gets one entry after TCRdb re-called the 5' RACE reads with MiXCR. Seen here are hundreds of thousands of distinct CDR3 sequences, less than 25% observed once, and the top ten hold 4% to 5.5%. The sample also formed part of further work on T cells expressing NK-cell markers.

The source is a young woman in good health. The specimen was PBMCs. The chain is built from TRBV5-1 and TRBJ2-3; D remains ambiguous. Here the CDR3 DNA reads TGCGCCAGCAGTACAGTGAGCACAGATACGCAGTATTTT. Protein: CASSTVSTDTQYF.